One sample yielded the 29 T cell receptor beta chains listed below, sequenced in a study of regulatory T cells in long-lasting Graves disease. This sample's time point: newly diagnosed GD, antithyroid drugs for less than 3 months. PBMCs were the source of the RNA used for TCR sequencing. In building TCR beta libraries, iRepertoire HTBI primers were used together with Arm-PCR of CDR3 regions. MiXCR, run by TCRdb on the multiplex PCR reads, gives a single entry per CDR3 protein. The data contain about 440,000 distinct CDR3 sequences, under 15% of them seen just once; the ten biggest clones take up 16%. This sample also belongs to another study, concerning T cells in Graves' hyperthyroidism and ophthalmopathy.

The material sequenced was peripheral blood mononuclear cells (PBMCs), taken at new diagnosis, from a patient treated with antithyroid drugs. These receptors all stem from a woman younger than 45 with Graves disease.

This clonotype was picked up many times. This chain's CDR3 is CASSFGGKATYGYTF. The CDR3 DNA follows: TGTGCCAGCAGTTTTGGGGGGAAAGCTACCTATGGCTACACCTTC. This chain links TRBV12-3 or TRBV12-4 with TRBJ1-2; a weak D match, TRBD1 (5 bases). CDR3 length equals 15 residues. V lost 3 bases and J lost 4, with 15 bases in between.

The table lists this clonotype with many counts. V is TRBV9 and J is TRBJ1-1; D remains unclear. CDR3 size: 12 residues. Per the germline V gene, CDR1 is SGDLS and CDR2 is YYNGEE. The V end was cut by 4 bases, the J end by 6 bases, with 10 bases between. CDR3 region: CASSPVGSEAFF. DNA for the CDR3: TGTGCCAGCAGCCCGGTGGGGTCTGAAGCTTTCTTT.

This clonotype was observed at least ten times. J is TRBJ1-5 and V is TRBV12-3 or TRBV12-4, with TRBD1 as a possible D gene (6 bases). The V end lost 5 bases, the J end lost 4 bases, and 12 bases lay between the germline ends. CDR3 length: 14 amino acids. CDR3 in DNA: TGTGCCAGCAGTGCCGACAGGTTTAATCAGCCCCAGCATTTT. Its protein product is CASSADRFNQPQHF.

This clonotype has a count of ten or more. The V and J genes are TRBV3-1 and TRBJ2-1; D unclear. Trimming cost V 3 bases and J 8 bases, with 11 bases left between them. Germline V CDR1 and CDR2: LGHDT, YNNKEL (reference sequence). CDR3 length: 13 residues. The CDR3 region has the DNA TGTGCCAGCAGCCAGGCTCGGGCGTATGAGCAGTTCTTC. Translated: CASSQARAYEQFF.

The count of this clonotype is one. Since a much larger clone is just one base distant, this may be a read error. The chain combines TRBV20-1 with TRBJ2-4; TRBD2 agrees at 12 bases. This CDR3 comprises 13 residues. V gave up 4 bases and J gave up 15 bases; unmatched junction bases: 10. CDR1 and CDR2 (germline): DFQATT, SNEGSKA (reference sequence). The CDR3 loop is CSATRTSGNGRYF. As DNA, the CDR3 is TGCAGTGCTACGCGGACTAGCGGGAATGGTCGGTACTTC.

This clonotype was counted many times. The chain links TRBV27 to TRBJ2-1; TRBD1 matches 7 bases. Germline V gene sequence: CDR1 MNHEY, CDR2 SMNVEV (reference sequence). The V and J ends lost 5 bases and 12 bases, in that order; junction bases with no gene match: 7. The CDR3 is made up of 12 amino acids. The DNA of the CDR3 is TGTGCCAGCAGTCCTCATCCAGGGGGGCAGTTCTTC. It codes for CASSPHPGGQFF.

V usage is TRBV7-8 and J usage is TRBJ1-1; TRBD1 matches at 12 bases. V lost 5 bases to trimming and J lost 1 base; unmatched junction nucleotides: 8. Germline V gene lookup returns CDR1 SGHVS and CDR2 FQNEAQ. The CDR3 consists of 17 residues. CDR3 coding DNA: TGTGCCAGCAGCGCGGGACAGGGGGCGATTGGGAACACTGAAGCTTTCTTT. This gives the protein CASSAGQGAIGNTEAFF.

With respect to this clonotype: This clone may be a read error of a much larger clone one base away. The rearrangement links TRBV15 to TRBJ2-3; 7 bases align to TRBD1. This CDR3 is built from 14 residues. Germline loops: CDR1 LNHNV, CDR2 YYDKDF (reference sequence). In nucleotides, the CDR3 is TGTGCCACCAGCAGAACAGGGGCGGCAGATGCGCAGTATTTT. Translating gives CATSRTGAADAQYF.

This clonotype was seen more than once but under ten times. The CDR3 DNA is TGTGCCAGCAGTGAACATGAGGGGGCAAGGATGAACACTGAAGCTTTCTTT. Its protein is CASSEHEGARMNTEAFF. The rearrangement uses TRBV6-1 and TRBJ1-1; TRBD1 matches 7 bases. CDR3 length: 17 amino acids. Unmatched junction bases numbered 9, after V lost 2 bases and J lost 0 bases. Looked up from germline, CDR1 is MNHNS and CDR2 is SASEGT.

This clonotype appeared many times. The chain employs TRBV5-1 and TRBJ1-2, with 10 bases identical to TRBD1. Germline lookup yields CDR1 SGHRS and CDR2 YFSETQ. The CDR3 is 13 residues long. The V segment lost 3 bases and the J segment 6 bases; nucleotides outside the gene matches: 2. The CDR3 reads CASSSGTGDGYTF. The CDR3 nucleotides read TGCGCCAGCAGCTCCGGGACAGGGGATGGCTACACCTTC.

This sequence joins TRBV28 and TRBJ1-5; 8 bases map to TRBD1. This CDR3 is built from 17 residues. The V gene's germline CDR1 is MDHEN and CDR2 SYDVKM. The V segment lost 5 bases and the J segment 7 bases; nucleotides outside the gene matches: 16. The CDR3 reads CASSTTGVLNILQPQHF. The CDR3 DNA sequence: TGTGCCAGCAGTACGACAGGGGTCCTTAACATTTTGCAGCCCCAGCATTTT.

Ten or more counts support this clonotype. This chain uses TRBV18 with TRBJ2-2; D gene uncertain. Trimming removed 5 bases from V and 3 bases from J, with 7 bases in between. The CDR3 is made up of 13 amino acids. Germline V gene sequence: CDR1 KGHSH, CDR2 LQKENI. In DNA form, the CDR3 reads TGTGCCAGCTCAGCGTCGGACACCGGGGAGCTGTTTTTT. The encoded protein is CASSASDTGELFF.

Concerning this clonotype: This may be a read error: a much more frequent sequence differs by one nucleotide. In this CDR3 the conserved last residue, phenylalanine or tryptophan, is missing, so a read error is likely. V gene TRBV12-3 or TRBV12-4 combines with J gene TRBJ1-2; D not certain. The CDR3 extends over 14 amino acids. Trimming removed 3 bases from V and 8 bases from J, with 16 bases in between. DNA of the CDR3: TGTGCCAGCAGTTTCGGGGTTCTAGGTTGGGGCTACACCCTC. Translated: CASSFGVLGWGYTL.

This clonotype came up many times. V gene TRBV11-3 combines with J gene TRBJ2-7; tentatively, D is TRBD1 or TRBD2 (5 bases each). The V end lost 0 bases, the J end lost 0 bases, and 12 bases lay between the germline ends. Germline V gene lookup returns CDR1 SGHNT and CDR2 YENEEA. The CDR3 has 16 amino acids. The CDR3 region is CASSLEGTAGSYEQYF. CDR3 in DNA: TGTGCCAGCAGCTTAGAAGGGACGGCTGGCTCCTACGAGCAGTACTTC.

This clonotype was seen more than once but under ten times. The chain recombines TRBV20-1 with TRBJ1-5, with 10 bases fitting TRBD1. CDR3 length equals 14 residues. Germline CDR1 reads DFQATT; CDR2 reads SNEGSKA (reference sequence). The V segment lost 3 bases and the J segment 4 bases; nucleotides outside the gene matches: 3. Here the CDR3 DNA reads TGCAGTGCTAGCCGGACAGGGGGAAATCAGCCCCAGCATTTT. This sequence encodes CSASRTGGNQPQHF.

This clonotype was detected ten times or more. The chain is built from TRBV11-2 and TRBJ2-5, with D unclear. CDR1 is SGHAT, CDR2 FQNNGV, per germline. The CDR3 sequence is 14 residues long. Trimming left V 5 bases short and J 2 bases short, with 12 bases between. Here the CDR3 DNA reads TGTGCCAGCAGCCTCCCCCGTCAACAAGAGACCCAGTACTTC. This encodes CASSLPRQQETQYF.

Remarks on this clonotype: A far bigger clonotype differs at one base, so this is likely a read error. The chain is built from TRBV6-4 and TRBJ2-5; a possible D gene is TRBD2 (5 bases). The CDR3 loop spans 17 amino acids. Trimming removed 4 bases from V and 5 bases from J, with 23 bases in between. Germline V CDR1 and CDR2: MRHNA, SNTAGT. CDR3 DNA: TGTGCCAGCAGTGTCGGATTCCTGAACGAAGAGGGCGAGACCCAGTACTTC. Translated, it gives CASSVGFLNEEGETQYF.

The gene calls are TRBV24-1 and TRBJ2-7; 9 positions match TRBD2. Germline CDR1 and CDR2: KGHDR and SFDVKD. CDR3 size: 15 residues. Trimming at V came to 3 bases and at J to 5 bases, leaving 7 bases not matched to a gene. CDR3 sequence (DNA): TGTGCCACCAGTGATCAGCGGGAGGACCATCACGAGCAGTACTTC. As protein: CATSDQREDHHEQYF.

This clonotype was seen ten or more times. This chain connects TRBV7-8 to TRBJ1-6; TRBD1 might be the D (6 bases). Trimming took off 5 bases at V and 3 bases at J, with 20 bases between the two ends. CDR1 and CDR2 (germline): SGHVS, FQNEAQ. This CDR3 contains 18 residues. CDR3 residues: CASSARPTGFSYNSPLHF. The CDR3 coding sequence is TGTGCCAGCAGCGCAAGGCCGACAGGTTTCAGCTATAATTCACCCCTCCACTTT. The variable domain in full, with the rest retrieved from reference TRBV7-8 and TRBJ1-6, is GAGVSQSPRYKVAKRGQDVALRCDPISGHVSLFWYQQALGQGPEFLTYFQNEAQLDKSGLPSDRFFAERPEGSVSTLKIQRTQQEDSAVYLCASSARPTGFSYNSPLHFGNGTRLTVT.

At least ten counts were recorded for this clonotype. V and J are TRBV12-3 or TRBV12-4 and TRBJ2-1; 7 bases agree with TRBD2. V was pared by 2 bases and J by 4 bases, with 5 bases of the junction left unmatched. This CDR3 contains 15 residues. As DNA, the CDR3 is TGTGCCAGCAGTTTAAGGGGCGGGGGTTACAATGAGCAGTTCTTC. This translates into CASSLRGGGYNEQFF.

This clonotype was picked up many times. V usage is TRBV6-1 and J usage is TRBJ1-3; D unclear. The CDR3 covers 15 residues. Trimming stripped 6 bases from V and 0 bases from J, with 12 bases between. Germline values: CDR1 MNHNS, CDR2 SASEGT. The CDR3 protein is CASRNGRISGNTIYF. The CDR3 bases are TGTGCCAGCAGGAACGGGCGGATCTCTGGAAACACCATATATTTT.

This clonotype was seen ten or more times. The V and J genes are TRBV12-3 or TRBV12-4 and TRBJ2-3, with 7 bases that match TRBD1. CDR3 length: 13 residues. J gave up 5 bases and V 5 bases, and 4 bases lay outside the gene matches. CDR3 amino acids: CASSQRDRDTQYF. CDR3 in DNA: TGTGCCAGCAGTCAAAGGGACAGAGATACGCAGTATTTT.

The sample holds many counts of this clonotype. The V call is TRBV20-1, the J call TRBJ2-1; 7 bases are a match to TRBD2. This CDR3 region has 15 residues. V was pared by 3 bases and J by 4 bases, with 9 bases of the junction left unmatched. CDR1 and CDR2 from the germline V gene are DFQATT and SNEGSKA (reference sequence). CDR3 loop: CSARERLAEYNEQFF. CDR3 DNA sequence: TGCAGTGCTAGGGAGAGACTAGCCGAGTACAATGAGCAGTTCTTC.

This clonotype was seen many times. The chain uses TRBV18 and TRBJ2-5; weak D call: TRBD2 (5 bases). Trimming shortened V by 3 bases and J by 1 base, and 15 bases separated the two germline ends. Germline assignment: CDR1 KGHSH and CDR2 LQKENI. The CDR3 covers 16 residues. The CDR3 loop reads CASSPLRGSIQETQYF. The CDR3 DNA is TGTGCCAGCTCACCTCTCCGTGGGAGCATCCAAGAGACCCAGTACTTC.

The sample holds many counts of this clonotype. The CDR3: CSVGTSGYNEQFF. The CDR3 region has the DNA TGCAGCGTCGGGACTAGCGGTTACAATGAGCAGTTCTTC. V usage is TRBV29-1 and J usage is TRBJ2-1; 11 nucleotides align to TRBD2. The CDR3 loop spans 13 amino acids. With V trimmed by 6 bases and J by 4 bases, 2 bases remained unmatched. Germline V gene lookup returns CDR1 SQVTM and CDR2 ANQGSEA.

This clonotype was recorded a few times. A junction boundary mismatches the germline segment, possibly from a read error. V gene TRBV6-1 combines with J gene TRBJ2-1, with D possibly TRBD1 on 6 matching bases. The CDR3 has 13 amino acids. Germline-derived CDR1 and CDR2 are MNHNS and SASEGT. Written as DNA, the CDR3 is TGTGCCACCGGACAGCTAGGATACAATGAGCGGTTCTTC. Its translation is CATGQLGYNERFF.

A few counts support this clonotype. This chain connects TRBV19 to TRBJ2-5; D gene uncertain. Germline V gives CDR1 LNHDA, CDR2 SQIVND (reference sequence). The CDR3 has 13 residues. The V end was cut by 1 base, the J end by 1 base, with 4 bases between. CDR3 nucleotides: TGTGCCAGTAGTATAGTGGGCCAAGAGACCCAGTACTTC. Amino acid sequence: CASSIVGQETQYF.

This clonotype has a handful of counts. The chain uses TRBV7-3 and TRBJ1-6; D gene ambiguous. Germline CDR1 reads SGHTA; CDR2 reads FQGTGA. V was clipped by 3 bases and J by 7 bases, with 10 bases between them. The CDR3 consists of 14 residues. This chain's CDR3 is CASSLRRMNSPLHF. Here the CDR3 DNA reads TGTGCCAGCAGCTTGAGACGGATGAATTCACCCCTCCACTTT.

The chain recombines TRBV24-1 with TRBJ2-1; 9 bases align to TRBD2. The germline CDR1 and CDR2 sequences are KGHDR and SFDVKD. The V segment lost 5 bases and the J segment 10 bases; nucleotides outside the gene matches: 11. The CDR3 length is 15 residues. CDR3 nucleotides: TGTGCCACCAGTGGTAGTAGCGGGAGCTTGGGGGAGCAGTTCTTC. Its protein is CATSGSSGSLGEQFF.